This passage covers 3 T cell receptor beta chains from one sample sequenced in a study of cytomegalovirus exposure and HLA in healthy donors. PCR amplification relied on 60 Vbeta primers (plus 13 Jbeta primers). TCRdb's table, derived via immunoSEQ multiplex PCR, lists solely in-frame clones and lacks some. The sample records about 100,000 clones, under 85% being singletons. The sample comprised PBMCs. These receptors were obtained from a woman in her thirties or forties in good health and CMV-seronegative.

The gene calls are TRBV11-2 and TRBJ2-1; D call uncertain. Trimming shortened V by 0 bases and J by 10 bases, and 13 bases separated the two germline ends. The germline V gene encodes CDR1 SGHAT and CDR2 FQNNGV. The CDR3 is made up of 14 amino acids. CDR3 sequence (DNA): TGTGCCAGCAGCTTAGAAGGAGTTTGGCAGGAGCAGTTCTTC. Translated, it gives CASSLEGVWQEQFF.

The table lists this clone with a few counts. This chain connects TRBV7-6 to TRBJ2-2, with D tentatively TRBD2 (6 bases). The germline gives CDR1 SGHVS, CDR2 FNYEAQ. The V gene lost 3 bases and the J gene lost 6 bases, with 14 bases spanning the gap. The CDR3 is 15 amino acids. The CDR3 here is CASSLEGWGAGELFF. CDR3 bases: TGTGCCAGCAGCTTGGAAGGCTGGGGGGCCGGGGAGCTGTTTTTT.

The genes are TRBV7-6 and TRBJ2-5, with a weak D call TRBD1 (6 bases). CDR1 SGHVS and CDR2 FNYEAQ come from the germline V gene. This CDR3 has 16 amino acids. The germline V and J ends were trimmed by 2 bases and 3 bases, with 16 bases remaining between them. The CDR3 DNA sequence: TGTGCCAGCAGCTTAAATAGGTTAGGGGGAGAAGAGACCCAGTACTTC. Translating it yields CASSLNRLGGEETQYF.